This T cell receptor beta chain was sequenced for a study of OX40 agonist ivuxolimab in advanced cancers. About the research overall: Each patient was given ivuxolimab into a vein every 2 weeks, at 0.01 to 10 mg/kg. Overall study findings and caveats: More expanded clones were found, on average, in CD8+ than in CD4+ T cells. Clonal expansion by week 6 occurred in CD4+ and CD8+ blood T cells (at 0.1 to 3.0 mg/kg).

Losses at the gene ends were 7 bases for V and 5 bases for J; bases not matched to a gene: 8. Germline loops: CDR1 SEHNR, CDR2 FQNEAQ (reference sequence). The CDR3 length is 14 residues. The table came from immunoSEQ multiplex PCR; TCRdb's copy has only in-frame clones and leaves some out. This table holds some 66,000 clones, approximately 80% found once. With regard to this clone: Its antigen is not known.

The sequenced sample was CD4+ or CD8+ T cells sorted from blood, obtained in a trial of the OX40 agonist ivuxolimab. This sequence originates from an adult with an advanced solid tumor such as melanoma, head and neck, liver or kidney cancer. The chain combines TRBV7-9 with TRBJ1-2, with TRBD1 identical over 9 bases. The CDR3 region is CASTERTGAYGYTF. CDR3 bases: TGTGCCAGCACCGAAAGGACAGGGGCATATGGCTACACCTTC.